Listed below are T cell receptor beta chains from one sample, sequenced in a study of regulatory T cells in long-lasting Graves disease. TCRdb passed the multiplex PCR reads through MiXCR, listing each CDR3 protein once. The data contain some 230,000 distinct CDR3 sequences, around 20% of them singletons. The sequencing here drew on peripheral blood mononuclear cells (PBMCs), taken at new diagnosis, from a patient treated with antithyroid drugs. The receptor set was obtained from a female donor with Graves disease. CDR3s include the opening cysteine and the closing phenylalanine or tryptophan. D genes are given only for firm matches. Size values are once, few and many counts, or a class for expanded clones, and some rows have none.

many,.,TRBV12-3/TRBV12-4,TRBJ2-5,CASRLTIGETQYF,TGTGCCAGCAGGCTCACTATTGGAGAGACCCAGTACTTC
.,.,TRBV7-2,TRBJ1-2,CASRAGILTYGYTF,TGTGCCAGCAGGGCCGGGATCCTCACTTATGGCTACACCTTC
many,TRBD2,TRBV7-3,TRBJ2-1,CASSWTSGSFDNEQFF,TGTGCCAGCAGCTGGACTAGCGGGAGTTTCGACAATGAGCAGTTCTTC
many,.,TRBV9,TRBJ2-2,CASSGGTPRAAGELFF,TGTGCCAGCAGCGGTGGGACCCCGAGGGCGGCCGGGGAGCTGTTTTTT
many,TRBD2,TRBV29-1,TRBJ2-1,CSVVGLAGVYEQFF,TGCAGCGTTGTAGGACTAGCGGGAGTCTATGAGCAGTTCTTC
few,TRBD2,TRBV5-8,TRBJ2-3,CASTSRGGATDTQYF,TGTGCCAGCACCTCCCGGGGAGGGGCCACAGATACGCAGTATTTT
many,TRBD2,TRBV12-3/TRBV12-4,TRBJ2-7,CASSQSSGKYEQYF,TGTGCCAGCAGTCAATCCAGCGGGAAATACGAGCAGTACTTC
.,TRBD1,TRBV27,TRBJ2-5,CASSSAGQGARETQYF,TGTGCCAGCAGTTCAGCCGGACAGGGGGCGAGGGAGACCCAGTACTTC
many,TRBD2,TRBV29-1,TRBJ2-1,CSVEGTTPTGEQFF,TGCAGCGTTGAGGGGACTACACCCACGGGTGAGCAGTTCTTC
.,TRBD1,TRBV2,TRBJ1-1,CASSEGDRGHTEAFF,TGTGCCAGCAGTGAAGGGGACAGGGGGCACACTGAAGCTTTCTTT
many,TRBD2,TRBV5-1,TRBJ2-3,CASSFGTSGAQDTQYF,TGCGCCAGCAGCTTCGGGACTAGCGGGGCCCAAGATACGCAGTATTTT
many,TRBD1,TRBV20-1,TRBJ2-3,CSASGTGETDTQYF,TGCAGTGCTAGTGGGACAGGGGAGACAGATACGCAGTATTTT
.,.,TRBV12-3/TRBV12-4,TRBJ1-1,CASTPSGPSTEAFF,TGTGCCAGCACCCCCTCTGGACCGAGCACTGAAGCTTTCTTT
many,.,TRBV29-1,TRBJ2-7,CSVTGKGSTYEQYF,TGCAGCGTTACGGGCAAGGGCAGTACCTACGAGCAGTACTTC
many,TRBD2,TRBV2,TRBJ2-7,CASSEAKGLAGGKQYF,TGTGCCAGCAGTGAAGCAAAGGGGCTAGCGGGAGGGAAGCAGTACTTC
many,.,TRBV20-1,TRBJ2-4,CSATSTGDRKNIQYF,TGCAGTGCCACATCTACGGGGGACCGCAAAAACATTCAGTACTTC
many,TRBD2,TRBV5-4,TRBJ2-1,CASSFVLADNNEQFF,TGTGCCAGCAGCTTTGTACTAGCGGATAACAATGAGCAGTTCTTC
many,TRBD1,TRBV6-1,TRBJ1-6,CASSDLGRGQGPPLHF,TGTGCCAGCAGTGACTTAGGGAGGGGGCAGGGGCCACCCCTCCACTTT
many,TRBD1,TRBV28,TRBJ1-6,CASSRQGSGSPLHF,TGTGCCAGCAGTCGACAGGGGTCGGGTTCACCCCTCCACTTT
.,TRBD1,TRBV2,TRBJ2-7,CASQTGGPYEQYF,TGTGCCAGCCAAACAGGGGGGCCCTACGAGCAGTACTTC